This passage covers 27 T cell receptor beta chains from one sample sequenced in a study of naive and memory T cell subsets (dated by TCRdb to between 2016 and 2019). Receptor libraries were prepared by UMI-ligation and nested PCR. Sequencing took place on an Illumina MiSeq. The beta constant-region primer consisted of an equimolar mixture of two oligonucleotides that together covered TRBC1 and TRBC2. Using fastp trimming at Q25 and MiXCR clonotype assembly, TCRdb reanalyzed the public sequencing data and kept in-frame beta chains. A single entry per CDR3 protein holds the most common genes and DNA from its merged rows. The sample includes 130,000 to 150,000 distinct CDR3 sequences, with about 18% observed a single time. The ten top clones hold roughly 0.13% of the sample. Sample: naive CD4+ T cells from blood. The cell subset or site label of this sample denotes: naive T cells, CD45RA high CD27+. Receptor source: a human donor in good health.

This clonotype was counted a few times. This sequence joins TRBV12-3 or TRBV12-4 and TRBJ2-1; possibly TRBD1 or TRBD2 for D (6 bases each). The CDR3 contains 16 residues. V lost 5 bases to trimming and J lost 0 bases, with 14 bases between them. The CDR3 protein is CASSPWRGSSYNEQFF. CDR3 bases: TGTGCCAGCAGTCCCTGGAGGGGGTCCTCCTACAATGAGCAGTTCTTC.

The V gene is TRBV12-3 or TRBV12-4, the J gene TRBJ1-1, with a possible D match to TRBD1 (6 bases). The germline V and J ends were trimmed by 3 bases and 10 bases, with 12 bases remaining between them. There are 12 residues in the CDR3. The CDR3 sequence is CASSFMGGVAFF. CDR3 bases: TGTGCCAGCAGTTTTATGGGGGGCGTAGCTTTCTTT.

CDR3 DNA: TGCAGTGCTTCGGGACAGCCCTACAATGAGCAGTTCTTC. Its translation is CSASGQPYNEQFF. The chain employs TRBV20-1 and TRBJ2-1, with 7 bases fitting TRBD1. J gave up 2 bases and V 5 bases, and 3 bases lay outside the gene matches. CDR3 length: 13 residues. CDR1 and CDR2 (germline): DFQATT, SNEGSKA (reference sequence).

The chain has TRBV6-1 and TRBJ2-2, with D possibly being TRBD1 or TRBD2 (6 bases each). The CDR3 extends over 13 amino acids. Trimming removed 6 bases from V and 5 bases from J, with 10 bases in between. The germline gives CDR1 MNHNS, CDR2 SASEGT. CDR3 in amino acids: CASRRGGTGELFF. The CDR3, as DNA: TGTGCCAGCAGACGAGGGGGGACCGGGGAGCTGTTTTTT.

This clonotype came up once. V is TRBV18 and J is TRBJ2-7, with D maybe TRBD1 (5 bases). The V gene lost 6 bases and the J gene lost 4 bases, with 16 bases spanning the gap. The CDR3 is made up of 14 amino acids. Germline V gene sequence: CDR1 KGHSH, CDR2 LQKENI. This chain's CDR3 is CASSYTGFAYEQYF. In DNA form, the CDR3 reads TGTGCCAGCTCCTACACAGGTTTTGCGTACGAGCAGTACTTC.

This clonotype was recorded a few times. The J gene is TRBJ1-5, the V gene TRBV5-6; D gene unclear. V lost 1 base, J lost 4 bases, and 9 bases lay in between. CDR3 length: 14 amino acids. CDR1 is SGHDT, CDR2 YYEEEE, per germline. The CDR3 spells CASSLLGANQPQHF. In nucleotides, the CDR3 is TGTGCCAGCAGCTTGTTGGGTGCTAATCAGCCCCAGCATTTT.

This sequence joins TRBV12-3 or TRBV12-4 and TRBJ2-1; 7 bases map to TRBD1. The CDR3 loop spans 15 amino acids. With V trimmed by 2 bases and J by 7 bases, 8 bases remained unmatched. The DNA for the CDR3 is TGTGCCAGCAGTTTATCACTACAACAGGGGAATGAGCAGTTCTTC. Translated, it gives CASSLSLQQGNEQFF.

The genes are TRBV6-2 or TRBV6-3 and TRBJ1-5, with TRBD1 matching over 7 bases. Trimming cost V 6 bases and J 5 bases; bases outside gene matches: 4. Germline assignment: CDR1 MNHEY and CDR2 SVGEGT. The CDR3 extends over 13 amino acids. CDR3 residues: CASRGQKDQPQHF. CDR3 in DNA: TGTGCCAGCAGGGGACAGAAGGATCAGCCCCAGCATTTT.

The table lists this clonotype with a few counts. The CDR3 DNA follows: TGTGCCAGCAGTTTCGTCTCTGGGGCCAACGTCCTGACTTTC. Its protein product is CASSFVSGANVLTF. The V and J genes are TRBV28 and TRBJ2-6; D not resolved. The CDR3 is 14 amino acids. CDR1 and CDR2 (germline): MDHEN, SYDVKM. Deletions cut 3 bases from V and 0 bases from J, with 3 bases between.

The rearrangement joins TRBV28 to TRBJ1-5; tentative D call: TRBD1 (5 bases). CDR3 length: 13 residues. Per germline, CDR1 MDHEN and CDR2 SYDVKM. V gave up 5 bases and J gave up 6 bases, with 11 bases separating them. CDR3 in DNA: TGTGCCAGCAGTCCCCCCAGGGTTCAGCCCCAGCATTTT. It is translated as CASSPPRVQPQHF. Filled out from reference TRBV28 and TRBJ1-5, the complete variable domain reads DVKVTQSSRYLVKRTGEKVFLECVQDMDHENMFWYRQDPGLGLRLIYFSYDVKMKEKGDIPEGYSVSREKKERFSLILESASTNQTSMYLCASSPPRVQPQHFGDGTRLSIL.

This clonotype came up a few times. V is TRBV11-2 and J is TRBJ2-1; no clear D gene. From germline, CDR1 is SGHAT and CDR2 FQNNGV. V was clipped by 5 bases and J by 8 bases, with 13 bases between them. The CDR3 is made up of 13 amino acids. The CDR3 loop is CASSPLWGYEQFF. CDR3 coding DNA: TGTGCCAGCAGCCCCTTGTGGGGTTATGAGCAGTTCTTC.

The rearrangement links TRBV5-1 to TRBJ2-3, with 9 bases aligning to TRBD1. The CDR3 consists of 13 residues. The germline V gene has CDR1 SGHRS and CDR2 YFSETQ. V trimming: 2 bases; J trimming: 6 bases; junction bases outside the gene matches: 1. CDR3 sequence: CASSFDRGDTQYF. The DNA for the CDR3 is TGCGCCAGCAGCTTCGACAGGGGGGATACGCAGTATTTT.

This clonotype was seen only a few times. The CDR3 DNA sequence: TGTGCCAGCAGCCCCGGCGGGGCCTCCTACGAGCAGTACTTC. This encodes CASSPGGASYEQYF. The J gene is TRBJ2-7, the V gene TRBV27; a weak D match, TRBD2 (6 bases). Germline lookup yields CDR1 MNHEY and CDR2 SMNVEV (reference sequence). The CDR3 runs to 14 residues. Trimming stripped 6 bases from V and 0 bases from J, with 12 bases between.

This clonotype occurred a few times. The J gene is TRBJ2-6, the V gene TRBV6-2 or TRBV6-3; 8 bases match TRBD1. CDR3 length: 19 amino acids. Germline V lookup: CDR1 MNHEY, CDR2 SVGEGT. The V segment lost 2 bases and the J segment 1 base; nucleotides outside the gene matches: 10. In DNA form, the CDR3 reads TGTGCCAGCAGTTACGCCGGGACAGGCACCTTATCTGGGGCCAACGTCCTGACTTTC. Protein product: CASSYAGTGTLSGANVLTF.

This clonotype has only a few counts. The chain has TRBV7-9 and TRBJ1-5; the D is unclear. Germline CDR1 SEHNR, CDR2 FQNEAQ (reference sequence). This CDR3 is 17 amino acids long. V lost 5 bases, J lost 0 bases, and 17 bases lay in between. Written as DNA, the CDR3 is TGTGCCAGCAGCCCCGATTCCGTAAGGGATAGCAATCAGCCCCAGCATTTT. Amino acid sequence: CASSPDSVRDSNQPQHF.

V gene TRBV23-1 combines with J gene TRBJ2-1; TRBD1 matches 8 bases. TRBV23-1 is designated an ORF whose function remains uncertain. V dropped 3 bases and J dropped 10; count of bases not matched to a gene: 11. CDR3 length equals 15 residues. The CDR3, as DNA: TGCGCCAGCAGTCACCCGCCCGGACAGGGCGTGGAGCAGTTCTTC. Protein sequence: CASSHPPGQGVEQFF.

The chain carries TRBV20-1 and TRBJ2-1, with D possibly TRBD2 on 5 matching bases. Germline V gene lookup returns CDR1 DFQATT and CDR2 SNEGSKA (reference sequence). Deletions cut 1 base from V and 7 bases from J, with 17 bases between. The CDR3 has 15 residues. CDR3 amino acids: CSARGGIGLENEQFF. The CDR3, as DNA: TGCAGTGCTAGAGGAGGGATTGGGTTGGAAAATGAGCAGTTCTTC.

The CDR3 here is CASSLAAGGISNTGELFF. The CDR3 DNA reads TGCGCCAGCAGCTTGGCGGCAGGGGGGATATCGAACACCGGGGAGCTGTTTTTT. This chain joins TRBV5-1 and TRBJ2-2; perhaps TRBD1 as D (7 bases). The CDR3 totals 18 residues. Germline V lookup: CDR1 SGHRS, CDR2 YFSETQ. Trimming removed 0 bases from V and 0 bases from J, with 15 bases in between.

The chain carries TRBV2 and TRBJ1-5; maybe TRBD1 (6 bases). This CDR3 is built from 15 residues. Germline V gene sequence: CDR1 SNHLY, CDR2 FYNNEI. V was trimmed by 7 bases and J by 2 bases, leaving 15 bases between them. The DNA of the CDR3 is TGTGCCAGCATTGACAGGCAGGATGGCAATCAGCCCCAGCATTTT. The encoded protein is CASIDRQDGNQPQHF.

The chain uses TRBV18 and TRBJ1-1; perhaps TRBD1 as D (5 bases). Per germline, CDR1 KGHSH and CDR2 LQKENI. This CDR3 has 13 residues. V was pared by 7 bases and J by 2 bases, with 11 bases between. The CDR3 is CASLPTANTEAFF. CDR3 bases: TGTGCCAGCTTACCGACAGCAAACACTGAAGCTTTCTTT.

The chain has TRBV20-1 and TRBJ2-7; TRBD2 aligns across 7 bases. Germline CDR1 DFQATT, CDR2 SNEGSKA (reference sequence). J lost 5 bases, V lost 7 bases, and 14 bases had no gene match. This CDR3 spans 14 amino acids. CDR3 amino acids: CSGREAGRDHEQYF. The CDR3 coding sequence is TGCAGTGGACGAGAGGCAGGGAGGGACCACGAGCAGTACTTC.

This clonotype appeared a few times. The CDR3 DNA follows: TGTGCCAGCAGCCTACACAGCTCGGGGGAGCAGTACTTC. The encoded protein is CASSLHSSGEQYF. The V gene is TRBV6-5, the J gene TRBJ2-7; a weak D match, TRBD2 (5 bases). With 6 bases removed from V and 7 bases from J, the gap between germline ends came to 16 bases. Germline V lookup: CDR1 MNHEY, CDR2 SVGAGI. This CDR3 region has 13 residues.

A few counts support this clonotype. The chain uses TRBV15 and TRBJ2-2; D is perhaps TRBD1 (5 bases). Germline V gene data show CDR1 as LNHNV and CDR2 as YYDKDF (reference sequence). The ends were cut back, 0 bases at V and 0 bases at J, with 20 bases in the middle. The CDR3 loop spans 20 amino acids. CDR3 sequence: CATSREVTATPFANTGELFF. DNA for the CDR3: TGTGCCACCAGCAGAGAGGTGACAGCAACTCCTTTCGCGAACACCGGGGAGCTGTTTTTT.

The CDR3 DNA sequence: TGCGCCAGCAGCGATGTGGGTACAATTCCAGGGGGCGGGACCCAGTACTTC. As protein: CASSDVGTIPGGGTQYF. The chain uses TRBV5-1 and TRBJ2-5, with TRBD1 matching over 8 bases. The CDR3 length is 17 residues. The trim removed 4 bases at V and 7 bases at J, leaving 18 bases unmatched. CDR1 SGHRS and CDR2 YFSETQ come from the germline V gene.

The chain uses TRBV29-1 and TRBJ2-1; the match to TRBD2 covers 7 bases. Germline V gene lookup returns CDR1 SQVTM and CDR2 ANQGSEA. The CDR3 totals 16 residues. V lost 0 bases to trimming and J lost 2 bases; unmatched junction nucleotides: 7. The CDR3 region has the DNA TGCAGCGTTGAAGAGTCTGCGGGACTAACCTACAATGAGCAGTTCTTC. The encoded protein is CSVEESAGLTYNEQFF.

This clonotype has at least ten counts. The V gene is TRBV7-2, the J gene TRBJ2-1, with D possibly matching TRBD2 (6 bases). Trimming stripped 4 bases from V and 1 base from J, with 14 bases between. CDR1 is SGHTA, CDR2 FQGNSA, per germline. The CDR3 length is 16 residues. This chain's CDR3 is CASSSSGTDSYNEQFF. The CDR3 coding sequence is TGTGCCAGCAGCTCGTCCGGGACTGATTCCTACAATGAGCAGTTCTTC.

The rearrangement uses TRBV20-1 and TRBJ2-5, with 7 bases aligning to TRBD2. The germline V gene has CDR1 DFQATT and CDR2 SNEGSKA (reference sequence). Germline trimming cut 7 bases from V and 3 bases from J; bases unmatched to any gene: 2. This CDR3 contains 11 residues. The CDR3 region has the DNA TGCAGTGAAAGCGGGAAAGAGACCCAGTACTTC. It is translated as CSESGKETQYF.